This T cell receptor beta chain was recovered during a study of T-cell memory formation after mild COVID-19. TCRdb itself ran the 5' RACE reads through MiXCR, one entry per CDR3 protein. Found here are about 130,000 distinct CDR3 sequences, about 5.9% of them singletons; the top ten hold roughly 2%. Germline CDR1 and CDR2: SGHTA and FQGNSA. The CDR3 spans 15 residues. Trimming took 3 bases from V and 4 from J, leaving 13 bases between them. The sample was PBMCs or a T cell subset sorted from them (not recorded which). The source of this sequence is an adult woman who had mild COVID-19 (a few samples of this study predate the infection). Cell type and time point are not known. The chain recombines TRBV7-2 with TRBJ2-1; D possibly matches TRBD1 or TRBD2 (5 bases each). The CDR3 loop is CASSFGRGEYNEQFF. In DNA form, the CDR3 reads TGTGCCAGCAGCTTCGGGCGAGGGGAGTACAATGAGCAGTTCTTC.